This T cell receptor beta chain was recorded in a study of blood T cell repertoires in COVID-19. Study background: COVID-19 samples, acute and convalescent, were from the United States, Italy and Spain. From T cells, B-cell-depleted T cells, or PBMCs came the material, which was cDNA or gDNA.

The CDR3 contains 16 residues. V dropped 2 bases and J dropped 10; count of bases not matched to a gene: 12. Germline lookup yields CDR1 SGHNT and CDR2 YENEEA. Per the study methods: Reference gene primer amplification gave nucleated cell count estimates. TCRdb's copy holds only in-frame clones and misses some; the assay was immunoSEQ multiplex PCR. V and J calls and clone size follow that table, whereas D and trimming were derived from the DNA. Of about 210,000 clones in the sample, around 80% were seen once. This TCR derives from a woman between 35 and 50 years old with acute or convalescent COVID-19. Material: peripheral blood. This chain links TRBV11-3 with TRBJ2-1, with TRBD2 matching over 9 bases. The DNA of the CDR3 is TGTGCCAGCAGCTTACAGATAGGCGGGAGGGCCGCCGAGCAGTTCTTC. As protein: CASSLQIGGRAAEQFF.